This TCR beta chain was sequenced for a study of beta chain features in type 1 diabetes. Looking at the study overall: The study found patients and healthy donors alike in age, gender and cell yields.

Study findings and constraints: The study found moderately but significantly shorter TCRB CDR3s in all four CD4+ subsets of Type 1 diabetes patients.

The investigators reverse transcribed all of the isolated RNA, so they sequenced expressed TCRB transcripts. Some clones are missing from TCRdb's copy, which holds only in-frame ones; the method was immunoSEQ multiplex PCR. The repertoire has around 260,000 clones, about a fifth of them found once; the top ten carry about 0.028%. Concerning this clone itself: What it recognizes is unknown.

V gave up 2 bases and J gave up 0 bases, with 7 bases separating them. Germline V gene sequence: CDR1 SEHNR, CDR2 FQNEAQ (reference sequence). This CDR3 contains 14 residues. Without exception, sorted populations had purity beyond 95%. The specimen was naive CD4+ T cells from blood. The receptor was derived from a woman aged 40 to 55 with type 1 diabetes. V is TRBV7-9 and J is TRBJ1-1, with D perhaps TRBD1 (5 bases). The CDR3 nucleotides read TGTGCCAGCAGCTTACAGGACATGAACACTGAAGCTTTCTTT. Protein product: CASSLQDMNTEAFF.